What follows are 27 T cell receptor beta chains derived from one specimen sequenced in a study of T cells in Graves' hyperthyroidism and ophthalmopathy (dated by TCRdb to between 2019 and 2020). Library prep was done by multiplex PCR. The data were produced on an Illumina HiSeq 2000. The TCR beta CDR3 regions were amplified from RNA transcripts. The TCR CDR3 was subjected to a first round of RT-PCR using the HTBI primer set and the Qiagen OneStep RT-PCR kit. Starting from the raw public reads, TCRdb applied fastp trimming at Q25, assembled clones with MiXCR and retained in-frame beta chains. When rows share a CDR3 protein, they turn into one entry using the most common DNA and genes. The sample records 200,000 to 250,000 distinct CDR3 sequences, about a sixth of which are singletons. The ten top clones hold around 52% of the sample. Sequencing used blood. The receptor source for this set is a woman aged 45 to 65 with Graves' hyperthyroidism.

The gene calls are TRBV20-1 and TRBJ1-5; D is perhaps TRBD1 (6 bases). CDR1 and CDR2 from the germline V gene are DFQATT and SNEGSKA (reference sequence). The CDR3 runs to 14 residues. V was cut by 1 base and J by 5 bases, with 12 bases left in between. CDR3 sequence: CSARAWGTHQPQHF. CDR3 DNA: TGCAGTGCTAGAGCTTGGGGGACACATCAGCCCCAGCATTTT.

At least ten counts were recorded for this clonotype. The chain carries TRBV24-1 and TRBJ1-5, with TRBD1 identical over 8 bases. Germline V gene lookup returns CDR1 KGHDR and CDR2 SFDVKD. CDR3 length equals 15 residues. V trimming: 9 bases; J trimming: 4 bases; junction bases outside the gene matches: 10. The CDR3: CATGSGTGLNQPQHF. CDR3 nucleotide sequence: TGTGCCACCGGGTCCGGGACAGGTCTTAATCAGCCCCAGCATTTT.

There are many counts of this clonotype. The rearrangement joins TRBV25-1 to TRBJ1-1, with D perhaps TRBD1 (5 bases). The CDR3 runs 13 residues. The germline V and J ends were trimmed by 3 bases and 1 base, with 6 bases remaining between them. Per the germline V gene, CDR1 is MGHDK and CDR2 is SYGVNS. The CDR3, as DNA: TGTGCCAGCAGTGATGGACAGAACACTGAAGCTTTCTTT. It codes for CASSDGQNTEAFF.

The chain joins TRBV15 to TRBJ2-1; tentatively, D is TRBD2 (5 bases). The CDR3 is 14 amino acids. V was shortened by 5 bases and J by 3 bases, with 11 bases between the two germline ends. Germline CDR1 LNHNV, CDR2 YYDKDF (reference sequence). CDR3 DNA sequence: TGTGCCACCAGCGAAACTGCGGGCTACAATGAGCAGTTCTTC. Protein product: CATSETAGYNEQFF.

The rearrangement uses TRBV29-1 and TRBJ1-2, with TRBD1 matching over 11 bases. After removal of 6 bases from V and 8 bases from J, the junction contained 11 bases not matched to a gene. Germline assignment: CDR1 SQVTM and CDR2 ANQGSEA. There are 14 residues in the CDR3. The CDR3 nucleotides read TGCAGCGTCTCCATTGGACAGGGGGCTACGGGCTACACCTTC. Its protein is CSVSIGQGATGYTF.

This clonotype was recorded many times. This chain joins TRBV20-1 and TRBJ2-7, with TRBD1 as a possible D gene (6 bases). The CDR3 is 13 residues long. The ends were cut back, 3 bases at V and 2 bases at J, with 11 bases in the middle. The germline CDR1 and CDR2 sequences are DFQATT and SNEGSKA (reference sequence). The CDR3 loop reads CSASPDRTYEQYF. The CDR3 DNA follows: TGCAGTGCTAGCCCAGACAGGACCTACGAGCAGTACTTC.

The V gene is TRBV19, the J gene TRBJ2-7; D is perhaps TRBD1 or TRBD2 (6 bases each). V was cut by 6 bases and J by 3 bases, with 18 bases left in between. Looked up from germline, CDR1 is LNHDA and CDR2 is SQIVND (reference sequence). The CDR3 runs 15 residues. Written as DNA, the CDR3 is TGTGCCAGTAGCTGGAGGGGGTCCATGTTCTACGAGCAGTACTTC. Translated, it gives CASSWRGSMFYEQYF.

This clonotype was detected ten times or more. The genes are TRBV5-6 and TRBJ2-1, with 14 bases aligning to TRBD2. Germline assignment: CDR1 SGHDT and CDR2 YYEEEE. The trim removed 4 bases at V and 9 bases at J, leaving 6 bases unmatched. The CDR3 length is 15 residues. In DNA, the CDR3 is TGTGCCAGCAGCCTCGGGACTAGCGGGAGAACTGAGCAGTTCTTC. Translated: CASSLGTSGRTEQFF.

There are many counts of this clonotype. The chain employs TRBV7-9 and TRBJ2-1; D is unresolved. V lost 5 bases to trimming and J lost 10 bases, with 18 bases between them. CDR3 size: 14 residues. The V gene's germline CDR1 is SEHNR and CDR2 FQNEAQ (reference sequence). The CDR3 DNA reads TGTGCCAGCAGCCACACACCTGACTGGGTAGAGCAGTTCTTC. Protein: CASSHTPDWVEQFF.

The chain combines TRBV24-1 with TRBJ2-3; D remains ambiguous. The germline CDR1 and CDR2 sequences are KGHDR and SFDVKD. V lost 4 bases to trimming and J lost 2 bases, with 9 bases between them. There are 14 residues in the CDR3. The CDR3 coding sequence is TGTGCCACCAGTGACCCCTATCCCACAGATACGCAGTATTTT. Amino acid sequence: CATSDPYPTDTQYF.

CDR3 sequence: CSATQSSYNSPLHF. The CDR3 nucleotides are TGCAGTGCTACTCAGAGCTCCTATAATTCACCCCTCCACTTT. The chain employs TRBV20-1 and TRBJ1-6; D gene unclear. CDR1 and CDR2 (germline): DFQATT, SNEGSKA (reference sequence). Trimming stripped 4 bases from V and 0 bases from J, with 7 bases between. There are 14 residues in the CDR3.

As regards this clonotype: This may arise from a read error, as a much more abundant clone is one base away. The chain couples TRBV2 to TRBJ2-1, with TRBD1 as a possible D gene (6 bases). V shed 11 bases and J shed 1 base, with 27 bases lying between them. Germline values: CDR1 SNHLY, CDR2 FYNNEI. This CDR3 has 18 amino acids. The CDR3 nucleotides are TGTGCCCTCCAAAGGGGGATGACCCCCGCTCAATCCTACAATGAGCAGTTCTTC. It specifies CALQRGMTPAQSYNEQFF.

This clonotype was seen ten or more times. CDR3 protein: CSASLGGGETQYF. The CDR3 DNA reads as TGCAGTGCTAGTTTGGGGGGCGGTGAGACCCAGTACTTC. The chain has TRBV20-1 and TRBJ2-5; D tentatively fits TRBD1 or TRBD2 (6 bases each). V shed 3 bases and J shed 5 bases, with 13 bases lying between them. Germline lookup yields CDR1 DFQATT and CDR2 SNEGSKA (reference sequence). The CDR3 is made up of 13 amino acids.

This sequence joins TRBV7-3 and TRBJ2-3; D might be TRBD2 (5 bases). Trimming removed 5 bases at V and 4 bases at J, with 16 bases between. The CDR3 is 15 amino acids. Per germline, CDR1 SGHTA and CDR2 FQGTGA. The CDR3 DNA sequence: TGTGCCAGCAGCCCGAGCGGACTTCAGCCAGATACGCAGTATTTT. It specifies CASSPSGLQPDTQYF.

There are many counts of this clonotype. The chain links TRBV6-2 or TRBV6-3 to TRBJ1-5, with D tentatively TRBD1 (6 bases). Germline V lookup: CDR1 MNHEY, CDR2 SVGEGT. This CDR3 spans 16 amino acids. Trimming left V 5 bases short and J 4 bases short, with 18 bases between. CDR3 sequence (DNA): TGTGCCAGCAGTGACGGGGGACACGACGATAATCAGCCCCAGCATTTT. Residues: CASSDGGHDDNQPQHF.

This clonotype was counted a few times. This rearrangement joins TRBV5-5 to TRBJ2-3; TRBD2 is a possible D gene (5 bases). Trimming left V 6 bases short and J 1 base short, with 9 bases between. The CDR3 length is 13 residues. Germline CDR1 reads SGHKS; CDR2 reads YYEKEE (reference sequence). For the CDR3, the DNA is TGTGCCAGCAATAACGGGGGCACAGATACGCAGTATTTT. It codes for CASNNGGTDTQYF.

Of note for this clonotype: A junction boundary mismatches the germline segment, possibly from a read error. The V call is TRBV19, the J call TRBJ1-2; D not resolved. This CDR3 has 15 residues. Germline V lookup: CDR1 LNHDA, CDR2 SQIVND (reference sequence). CDR3 residues: CASSISFGLNYGHTF. The CDR3, as DNA: TGTGCCAGTAGTATTAGTTTTGGACTAAACTATGGCCACACCTTC.

This clonotype was recorded at least ten times. This chain connects TRBV20-1 to TRBJ2-1; 12 nucleotides align to TRBD2. The CDR3 has 19 amino acids. Looked up from germline, CDR1 is DFQATT and CDR2 is SNEGSKA (reference sequence). The junction had 12 bases not matched to a gene; V was cut back by 3 bases and J by 0 bases. The CDR3 is CSARGKLAGGTISYNEQFF. In nucleotides, the CDR3 is TGCAGTGCTAGGGGAAAACTAGCGGGAGGTACGATCTCCTACAATGAGCAGTTCTTC.

This clonotype occurred many times. This sequence joins TRBV5-5 and TRBJ1-5, with D unclear. The CDR3 covers 12 residues. V was clipped by 4 bases and J by 3 bases, with 5 bases between them. Germline loops: CDR1 SGHKS, CDR2 YYEKEE (reference sequence). CDR3 residues: CASSQNNQPQHF. The CDR3 coding sequence is TGTGCCAGCAGCCAAAACAATCAGCCCCAGCATTTT.

This clonotype was recorded many times. The chain carries TRBV6-2 or TRBV6-3 and TRBJ2-7, with no clear D. The V and J ends lost 2 bases and 2 bases respectively, with 16 bases between them. The CDR3 sequence is 16 residues long. Germline V gene data show CDR1 as MNHEY and CDR2 as SVGEGT. CDR3 sequence: CASSYPMSILPYEQYF. For the CDR3, the DNA is TGTGCCAGCAGTTACCCGATGAGCATCCTGCCCTACGAGCAGTACTTC.

J is TRBJ2-5 and V is TRBV29-1, with D hard to call. Germline V lookup: CDR1 SQVTM, CDR2 ANQGSEA. The V and J ends lost 1 base and 6 bases respectively, with 15 bases between them. This CDR3 spans 14 amino acids. In nucleotides, the CDR3 is TGCAGCGTTGAAGGGGCCGCTTCTTTTAAGACCCAGTACTTC. Encoded protein: CSVEGAASFKTQYF.

Ten or more counts support this clonotype. The chain links TRBV3-1 to TRBJ1-1; the D is unclear. The germline CDR1 and CDR2 sequences are LGHDT and YNNKEL (reference sequence). The CDR3 sequence is 12 residues long. V was cut by 2 bases and J by 6 bases, with 7 bases left in between. Written as DNA, the CDR3 is TGTGCCAGCAGCCAACTTCTCTCTGAAGCTTTCTTT. This sequence encodes CASSQLLSEAFF.

This clonotype was counted many times. The genes are TRBV7-8 and TRBJ1-4, with 9 bases matching TRBD1. CDR3 size: 15 residues. Per the germline V gene, CDR1 is SGHVS and CDR2 is FQNEAQ. V shed 1 base, J shed 13 bases, and the junction held 10 bases outside the gene matches. This chain's CDR3 is CASSLVWGDRDPLFF. The CDR3 DNA follows: TGTGCCAGCAGCTTAGTATGGGGGGACAGGGATCCACTGTTTTTT.

The chain carries TRBV4-2 and TRBJ2-1, with D maybe TRBD2 (5 bases). The CDR3 is 14 residues long. The germline V gene has CDR1 LGHNA and CDR2 YNFKEQ. The V end lost 0 bases, the J end lost 8 bases, and 11 bases lay between the germline ends. The CDR3 DNA reads TGTGCCAGCAGCCAAGATAGGACTGCAGATGAGCAGTTCTTC. As protein: CASSQDRTADEQFF.

This clonotype was observed at least ten times. The rearrangement joins TRBV12-3 or TRBV12-4 to TRBJ1-2; D unresolved. V lost 7 bases and J lost 3, with 15 bases in between. There are 14 residues in the CDR3. This CDR3 reads CASTLRGMDYGYTF. As DNA, the CDR3 is TGTGCCAGCACCTTGAGAGGGATGGACTATGGCTACACCTTC.

This clonotype was observed many times. The CDR3 here is CAWREQGGTYEQYF. CDR3 nucleotide sequence: TGTGCCTGGAGGGAACAGGGGGGGACCTACGAGCAGTACTTC. The chain employs TRBV30 and TRBJ2-7; the D gene is possibly TRBD1 (8 bases). Trimming left V 3 bases short and J 2 bases short, with 14 bases between. CDR1 is GTSNPN and CDR2 is SVGIG in the germline V gene (reference sequence). The CDR3 is 14 residues long.

This clonotype was seen at least ten times. The chain combines TRBV12-3 or TRBV12-4 with TRBJ1-2; D is unclear. V lost 7 bases and J 4 bases, leaving 13 bases between the germline ends. The CDR3 is 13 residues long. The CDR3 DNA sequence: TGTGCCAGCACCTCGGTAGGATTCTATGGCTACACCTTC. Its translation is CASTSVGFYGYTF.